The TCR beta chain described here comes from a study of Ad26.COV2.S vaccination and SARS-CoV-2 variants. Regarding the study as a whole: Measurements of TCR breadth and depth may have given underestimates of the total T cell responses. Considerable breadth of spike-specific CD8+ and CD4+ T cell responses has reportedly been documented following vaccination. Spike-specific TCR breadth was greater in vaccine than placebo recipients.

Note on this clone: The antigen is unknown.

CDR1 SGHVS and CDR2 FNYEAQ come from the germline V gene. V shed 5 bases, J shed 2 bases, and the junction held 9 bases outside the gene matches. This CDR3 contains 16 residues. Profiling relied on immunoSEQ multiplex PCR, and the TCRdb table lists in-frame clones only, not all of them. The sample yields over 130,000 clones, roughly 85% seen once. This TCR was recovered from a human donor who had recovered from COVID-19. The gene calls are TRBV7-6 and TRBJ1-3; TRBD1 matches at 7 bases. The sample here was peripheral blood, taken after recovery from COVID-19. As DNA, the CDR3 is TGTGCCAGCAGCGGACTAGGGACAGCAGCTGGAAACACCATATATTTT. It is translated as CASSGLGTAAGNTIYF.